These 22 T cell receptor beta chains originate from one sample sequenced in a study of early T cells in non-severe SARS-CoV-2 infection. One entry per CDR3 protein results from TCRdb running MiXCR on the 5' RACE reads. The data show tens of thousands of distinct CDR3 sequences, 9% to 15% seen once. Sequencing used whole blood. These receptor sequences come from an adult who was a healthcare worker with PCR-confirmed SARS-CoV-2 infection or an uninfected control (not recorded which).

This clonotype has only a few counts. The chain combines TRBV3-2 with TRBJ1-3; the table's TRBD1 call for D was not verified on the DNA. TRBV3-2 is a pseudogene locus. This CDR3 has 15 residues. The CDR3 region has the DNA TGTGCCAGCAGCCAAGTAGCAGGGGGCAGAAACACCATATATTTT. Translated: CASSQVAGGRNTIYF.

The rearrangement joins TRBV5-1 to TRBJ2-5; a possible D gene is TRBD2 (6 bases). CDR3 length: 14 residues. CDR1 is SGHRS and CDR2 is YFSETQ in the germline V gene. V shed 5 bases and J shed 1 base, with 12 bases lying between them. DNA of the CDR3: TGCGCCAGCAGTCGGGACTCGAGCCAAGAGACCCAGTACTTC. Its translation is CASSRDSSQETQYF.

This clonotype was counted at least ten times. V gene TRBV20-1 combines with J gene TRBJ2-3; tentatively, D is TRBD1 (6 bases). The CDR3 length is 16 residues. The V gene's germline CDR1 is DFQATT and CDR2 SNEGSKA (reference sequence). V lost 6 bases and J lost 2, with 21 bases in between. For the CDR3, the DNA is TGCAGTGCCCCTAGGGGACACCCCAAATTCACAGATACGCAGTATTTT. This sequence encodes CSAPRGHPKFTDTQYF.

This clonotype was seen a few times. The chain combines TRBV6-5 with TRBJ2-1, with 11 bases lining up with TRBD2. Germline V CDR1 and CDR2: MNHEY, SVGAGI. The CDR3 extends over 15 amino acids. With V trimmed by 6 bases and J by 3 bases, 4 bases remained unmatched. This CDR3 is CASRYTSGGYNEQFF. In DNA, the CDR3 is TGTGCCAGCAGATATACTAGCGGGGGCTACAATGAGCAGTTCTTC.

This clonotype was picked up a small number of times. The J gene is TRBJ2-2, the V gene TRBV7-3, with D tentatively TRBD1 (6 bases). V lost 5 bases, J lost 2 bases, and 9 bases lay in between. The CDR3 is 14 amino acids. Germline CDR1 reads SGHTA; CDR2 reads FQGTGA. CDR3: CASSPQGNTGELFF. As DNA, the CDR3 is TGTGCCAGCAGCCCACAGGGTAACACCGGGGAGCTGTTTTTT.

This clonotype turned up a few times. At one boundary the junction diverges from the germline segment, which might be a read error. The J gene is TRBJ2-7, the V gene TRBV25-1; D possibly matches TRBD1 or TRBD2 (5 bases each). CDR3 length equals 11 residues. Germline V lookup: CDR1 MGHDK, CDR2 SYGVNS. The CDR3 region has the DNA TGTGCCAGCAGACTTGGGGACGGAGGAGTTTTC. This sequence encodes CASRLGDGGVF.

This clonotype was seen at least ten times. This rearrangement joins TRBV19 to TRBJ2-2, with 8 nucleotides matching TRBD2. The CDR3 totals 17 residues. Germline loops: CDR1 LNHDA, CDR2 SQIVND (reference sequence). V shed 6 bases and J 4 bases; nucleotides not matched to a gene: 13. The CDR3 coding sequence is TGTGCCAGTAGCCCCCCAAGGGCGGGAGGATCCACCGGGGAGCTGTTTTTT. Protein: CASSPPRAGGSTGELFF.

There are many counts of this clonotype. The chain couples TRBV5-4 to TRBJ2-1, with TRBD2 matching 11 bases. From germline, CDR1 is SGHNT and CDR2 YYREEE (reference sequence). With 0 bases clipped from V and 8 bases from J, the junction kept 4 bases outside the gene matches. The CDR3 is made up of 15 amino acids. The CDR3 region has the DNA TGTGCCAGCAGCTTGGTACTAGCGGGAGTTTATGAGCAGTTCTTC. It codes for CASSLVLAGVYEQFF.

The chain combines TRBV6-2 or TRBV6-3 with TRBJ2-1; TRBD1 aligns across 9 bases. CDR1 and CDR2 (germline): MNHEY, SVGEGT. The CDR3 is 14 residues long. With V trimmed by 2 bases and J by 4 bases, 0 bases remained unmatched. CDR3 in amino acids: CASSYGTGYNEQFF. CDR3 nucleotides: TGTGCCAGCAGTTACGGGACAGGGTACAATGAGCAGTTCTTC.

This clonotype was recorded many times. The chain links TRBV13 to TRBJ2-5, with a tentative D call TRBD1 (6 bases). In germline, CDR1 is PRHDT, CDR2 FYEKMQ (reference sequence). The CDR3 spans 14 residues. The ends were cut back, 5 bases at V and 0 bases at J, with 10 bases in the middle. CDR3 region: CASSLDRYQETQYF. DNA for the CDR3: TGTGCCAGCAGCCTAGACAGGTACCAAGAGACCCAGTACTTC. The variable domain in full, with the rest retrieved from reference TRBV13 and TRBJ2-5, is AAGVIQSPRHLIKEKRETATLKCYPIPRHDTVYWYQQGPGQDPQFLISFYEKMQSDKGSIPDRFSAQQFSDYHSELNMSSLELGDSALYFCASSLDRYQETQYFGPGTRLLVL.

This clonotype came up a few times. Written as DNA, the CDR3 is TGTGCCAGCACCCTGGTGACGACAGAGACCCAGTACTTC. This translates into CASTLVTTETQYF. V gene TRBV5-6 combines with J gene TRBJ2-5; D remains unclear. The CDR3 consists of 13 residues. Trimming stripped 6 bases from V and 4 bases from J, with 13 bases between. Looked up from germline, CDR1 is SGHDT and CDR2 is YYEEEE.

The chain recombines TRBV2 with TRBJ2-2; D remains unclear. Looked up from germline, CDR1 is SNHLY and CDR2 is FYNNEI. The CDR3 length is 15 residues. V was cut by 5 bases and J by 7 bases, with 17 bases left in between. As DNA, the CDR3 is TGTGCCAGCAGTCATCCCCTTAATACGGGCGGGGAGCTGTTTTTT. Translating gives CASSHPLNTGGELFF.

This clonotype was detected a few times. The chain joins TRBV10-3 to TRBJ2-2; TRBD1 is a possible D gene (7 bases). Germline CDR1 and CDR2: ENHRY and SYGVKD. The V end was cut by 3 bases, the J end by 6 bases, with 14 bases between. This CDR3 region has 15 residues. The CDR3 nucleotides read TGTGCCATCAGTGACGTCAGGGGGGTCCCCGGGGAGCTGTTTTTT. It yields the protein CAISDVRGVPGELFF.

This clonotype has a count of ten or more. This chain uses TRBV25-1 with TRBJ2-7; no definite D call. Trimming removed 0 bases from V and 6 bases from J, with 12 bases in between. The V gene's germline CDR1 is MGHDK and CDR2 SYGVNS. The CDR3 is 14 amino acids. For the CDR3, the DNA is TGTGCCAGCAGTGAATATGACCTTCCTACCGAGCAGTACTTC. It specifies CASSEYDLPTEQYF.

There are a few counts of this clonotype. The chain links TRBV6-1 to TRBJ2-7; TRBD1 aligns across 9 bases. The germline gives CDR1 MNHNS, CDR2 SASEGT. V lost 6 bases, J lost 4 bases, and 10 bases stayed unmatched. CDR3 length: 15 amino acids. The CDR3 here is CASRDPGQGRYEQYF. CDR3 bases: TGTGCCAGCAGGGATCCGGGACAGGGAAGGTACGAGCAGTACTTC.

This clonotype was detected ten times or more. The genes are TRBV9 and TRBJ1-5; unclear D gene. V lost 4 bases and J 7 bases, leaving 15 bases between the germline ends. Germline values: CDR1 SGDLS, CDR2 YYNGEE. The CDR3 totals 14 residues. The CDR3 is CASSISGGGQPQHF. CDR3 DNA sequence: TGTGCCAGCAGCATCTCCGGCGGAGGGCAGCCCCAGCATTTT.

This clonotype was observed a few times. The chain joins TRBV6-1 to TRBJ1-1; D gene uncertain. The CDR3 sequence is 11 residues long. Trimming left V 3 bases short and J 5 bases short, with 4 bases between. The germline V gene encodes CDR1 MNHNS and CDR2 SASEGT. CDR3 bases: TGTGCCAGCAGTGACGTAACTGAAGCTTTCTTT. Amino acid sequence: CASSDVTEAFF.

This clonotype was picked up many times. The rearrangement uses TRBV7-2 and TRBJ2-7, with TRBD1 identical over 8 bases. Germline V gives CDR1 SGHTA, CDR2 FQGNSA. J lost 6 bases, V lost 2 bases, and 6 bases had no gene match. CDR3 length equals 14 residues. The CDR3 DNA sequence: TGTGCCAGCAGCTTAAGTTGGACAGGGTTCGAGCAGTACTTC. Protein product: CASSLSWTGFEQYF.

As regards this clonotype: A read error is possible here, since a much larger clone lies one base away. The gene calls are TRBV20-1 and TRBJ1-1; 7 bases fit TRBD1. The germline V gene encodes CDR1 DFQATT and CDR2 SNEGSKA (reference sequence). The CDR3 has 11 amino acids. CDR3 region: CSAREGGQSSF. The CDR3 DNA reads TGCAGTGCTAGGGAAGGGGGACAGTCCTCTTTT.

This clonotype was recorded many times. The chain joins TRBV20-1 to TRBJ1-2; no firm D call. The CDR3 has 14 amino acids. The V and J ends lost 6 bases and 8 bases respectively, with 22 bases between them. The germline gives CDR1 DFQATT, CDR2 SNEGSKA (reference sequence). The chain's CDR3 is CSARILWGSSGYTF. The CDR3 DNA follows: TGCAGTGCCCGGATCCTTTGGGGATCGTCGGGCTACACCTTC.

The chain carries TRBV10-3 and TRBJ2-1; TRBD1 matches 9 bases. This CDR3 has 16 amino acids. Germline V gene lookup returns CDR1 ENHRY and CDR2 SYGVKD. V trimming: 6 bases; J trimming: 4 bases; junction bases outside the gene matches: 10. The CDR3: CAISLNRDRDYNEQFF. The CDR3 DNA is TGTGCCATCAGCCTAAACCGGGACAGGGATTACAATGAGCAGTTCTTC.

This clonotype has just a few counts. The rearrangement links TRBV6-5 to TRBJ2-2; TRBD1 matches at 8 bases. CDR3 size: 17 residues. The J segment lost 1 base and the V segment lost 5 bases, leaving 9 bases of the junction unmatched. Germline CDR1 and CDR2: MNHEY and SVGAGI. DNA of the CDR3: TGTGCCAGCAGTAAGGGGAGAGGACAGGGGAACACCGGGGAGCTGTTTTTT. Translating it yields CASSKGRGQGNTGELFF.